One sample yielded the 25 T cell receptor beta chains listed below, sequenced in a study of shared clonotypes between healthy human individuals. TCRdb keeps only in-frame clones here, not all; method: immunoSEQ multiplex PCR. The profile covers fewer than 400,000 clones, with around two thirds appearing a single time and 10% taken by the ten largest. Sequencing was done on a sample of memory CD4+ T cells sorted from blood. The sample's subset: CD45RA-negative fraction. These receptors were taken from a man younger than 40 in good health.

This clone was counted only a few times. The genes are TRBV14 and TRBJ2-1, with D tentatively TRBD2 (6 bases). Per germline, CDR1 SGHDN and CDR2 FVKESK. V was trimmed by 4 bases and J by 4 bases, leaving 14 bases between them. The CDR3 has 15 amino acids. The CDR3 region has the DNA TGTGCCAGCAGCCCGGCCAGCGGACTATACAATGAGCAGTTCTTC. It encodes CASSPASGLYNEQFF.

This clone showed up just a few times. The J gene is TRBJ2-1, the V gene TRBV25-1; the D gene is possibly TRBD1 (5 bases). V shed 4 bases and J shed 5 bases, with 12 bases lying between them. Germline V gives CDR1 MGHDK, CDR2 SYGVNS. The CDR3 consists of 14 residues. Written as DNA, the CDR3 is TGTGCCAGCAGTGTCCCCCAAGGGGACAATGAGCAGTTCTTC. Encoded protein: CASSVPQGDNEQFF.

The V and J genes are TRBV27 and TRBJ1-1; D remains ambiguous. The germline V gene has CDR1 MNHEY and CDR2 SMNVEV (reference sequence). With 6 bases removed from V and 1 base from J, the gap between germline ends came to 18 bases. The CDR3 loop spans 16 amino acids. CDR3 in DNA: TGTGCCAGCAGGGAATTAGGCCAGGCTGAGAACACTGAAGCTTTCTTT. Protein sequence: CASRELGQAENTEAFF.

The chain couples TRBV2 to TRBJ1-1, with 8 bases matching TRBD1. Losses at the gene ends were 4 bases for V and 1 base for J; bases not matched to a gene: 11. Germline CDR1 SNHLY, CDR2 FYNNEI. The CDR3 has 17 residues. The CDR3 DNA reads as TGTGCCAGCAGTGCCAGGGACAGGCGATTTTCGAACACTGAAGCTTTCTTT. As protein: CASSARDRRFSNTEAFF.

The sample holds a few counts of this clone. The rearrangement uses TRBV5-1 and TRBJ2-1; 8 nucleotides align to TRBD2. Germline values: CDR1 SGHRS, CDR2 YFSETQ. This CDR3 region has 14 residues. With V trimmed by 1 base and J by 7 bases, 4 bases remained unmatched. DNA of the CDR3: TGCGCCAGCAGCTTGCGAGCGGGAGCTAATGAGCAGTTCTTC. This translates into CASSLRAGANEQFF.

CDR3 in amino acids: CASSEGLASGTQYF. CDR3 coding DNA: TGCGCCAGCAGTGAAGGACTAGCGTCTGGTACGCAGTATTTT. The chain couples TRBV10-1 to TRBJ2-3, with 9 nucleotides matching TRBD2. The CDR3 totals 14 residues. From germline, CDR1 is WNHNN and CDR2 SYGVQD (reference sequence). Losses at the gene ends were 3 bases for V and 8 bases for J; bases not matched to a gene: 6.

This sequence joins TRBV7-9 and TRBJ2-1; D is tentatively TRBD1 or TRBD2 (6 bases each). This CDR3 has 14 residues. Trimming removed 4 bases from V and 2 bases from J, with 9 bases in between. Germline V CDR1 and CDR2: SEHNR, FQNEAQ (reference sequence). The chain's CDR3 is CASSSEGAYNEQFF. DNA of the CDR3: TGTGCCAGCAGCTCGGAGGGGGCCTACAATGAGCAGTTCTTC.

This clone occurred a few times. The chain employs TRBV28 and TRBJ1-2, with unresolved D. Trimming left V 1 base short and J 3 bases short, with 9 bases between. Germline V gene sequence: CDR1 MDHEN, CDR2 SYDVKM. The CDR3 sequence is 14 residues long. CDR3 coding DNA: TGTGCCAGCAGTTTATTCTCCCGGGACTATGGCTACACCTTC. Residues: CASSLFSRDYGYTF.

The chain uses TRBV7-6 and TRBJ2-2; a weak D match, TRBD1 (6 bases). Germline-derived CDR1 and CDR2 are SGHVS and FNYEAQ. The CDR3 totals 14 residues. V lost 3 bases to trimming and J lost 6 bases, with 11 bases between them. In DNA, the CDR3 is TGTGCCAGCAGCTTCCAACAGGGATCCGGGGAGCTGTTTTTT. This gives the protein CASSFQQGSGELFF.

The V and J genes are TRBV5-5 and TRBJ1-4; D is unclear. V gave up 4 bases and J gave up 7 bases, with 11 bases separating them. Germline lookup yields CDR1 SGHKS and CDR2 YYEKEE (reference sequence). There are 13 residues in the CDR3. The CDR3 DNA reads TGTGCCAGCAGCCCAAGTCCGGGTGAAAAACTGTTTTTT. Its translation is CASSPSPGEKLFF.

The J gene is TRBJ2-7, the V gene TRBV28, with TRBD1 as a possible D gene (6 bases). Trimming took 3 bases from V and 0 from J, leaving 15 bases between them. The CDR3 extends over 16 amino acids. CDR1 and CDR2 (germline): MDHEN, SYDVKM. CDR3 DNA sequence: TGTGCCAGCAGTTTTTCCTATACAGGGAGCTCCTACGAGCAGTACTTC. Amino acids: CASSFSYTGSSYEQYF.

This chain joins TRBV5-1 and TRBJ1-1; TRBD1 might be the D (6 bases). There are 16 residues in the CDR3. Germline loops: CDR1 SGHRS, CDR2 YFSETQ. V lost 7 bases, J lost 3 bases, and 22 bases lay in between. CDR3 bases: TGCGCCAGCGGCCCACTGGGGGCTAAGGGTGACACTGAAGCTTTCTTT. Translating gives CASGPLGAKGDTEAFF. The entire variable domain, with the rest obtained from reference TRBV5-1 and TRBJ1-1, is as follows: KAGVTQTPRYLIKTRGQQVTLSCSPISGHRSVSWYQQTPGQGLQFLFEYFSETQRNKGNFPGRFSGRQFSNSRSEMNVSTLELGDSALYLCASGPLGAKGDTEAFFGQGTRLTVV.

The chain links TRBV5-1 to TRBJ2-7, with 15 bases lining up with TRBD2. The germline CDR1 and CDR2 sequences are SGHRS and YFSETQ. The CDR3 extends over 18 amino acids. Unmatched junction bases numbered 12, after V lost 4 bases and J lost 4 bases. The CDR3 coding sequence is TGCGCCAGCAGCCTCCGCAGTGGGACTAGCGGGAGGATGTACGAGCAGTACTTC. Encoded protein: CASSLRSGTSGRMYEQYF.

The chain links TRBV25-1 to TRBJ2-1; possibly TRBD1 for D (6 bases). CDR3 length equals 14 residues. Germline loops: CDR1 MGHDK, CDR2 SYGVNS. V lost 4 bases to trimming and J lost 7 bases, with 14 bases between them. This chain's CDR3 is CASSAVHRENEQFF. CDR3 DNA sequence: TGTGCCAGCAGTGCAGTCCACAGGGAAAATGAGCAGTTCTTC.

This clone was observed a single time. CDR3 protein: CASSLGLAGVETQYF. DNA of the CDR3: TGTGCCAGCAGCTTAGGACTAGCGGGAGTTGAGACCCAGTACTTC. The chain recombines TRBV7-6 with TRBJ2-5; 12 nucleotides match TRBD2. The CDR3 consists of 15 residues. The junction had 2 bases not matched to a gene; V was cut back by 1 base and J by 5 bases. The germline V gene encodes CDR1 SGHVS and CDR2 FNYEAQ.

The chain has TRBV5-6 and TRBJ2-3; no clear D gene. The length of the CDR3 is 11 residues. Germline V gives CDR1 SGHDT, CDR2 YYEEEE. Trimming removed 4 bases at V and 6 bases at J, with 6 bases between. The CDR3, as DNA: TGTGCCAGCAGCAAGCTGGATACGCAGTATTTT. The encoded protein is CASSKLDTQYF.

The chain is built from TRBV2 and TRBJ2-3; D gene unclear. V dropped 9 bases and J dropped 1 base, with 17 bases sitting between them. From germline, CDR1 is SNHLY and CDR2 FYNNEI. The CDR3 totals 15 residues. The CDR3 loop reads CARARGRERTDTQYF. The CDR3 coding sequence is TGTGCCAGGGCCCGTGGGCGAGAACGCACAGATACGCAGTATTTT.

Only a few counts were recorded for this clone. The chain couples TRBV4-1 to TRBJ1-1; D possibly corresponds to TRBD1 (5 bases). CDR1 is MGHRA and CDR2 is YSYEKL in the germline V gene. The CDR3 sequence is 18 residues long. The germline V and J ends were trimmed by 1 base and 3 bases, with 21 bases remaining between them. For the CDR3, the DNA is TGCGCCAGCAGCCAAGGGGAGGGCAAGGGGCGCGGGGACACTGAAGCTTTCTTT. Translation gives CASSQGEGKGRGDTEAFF.

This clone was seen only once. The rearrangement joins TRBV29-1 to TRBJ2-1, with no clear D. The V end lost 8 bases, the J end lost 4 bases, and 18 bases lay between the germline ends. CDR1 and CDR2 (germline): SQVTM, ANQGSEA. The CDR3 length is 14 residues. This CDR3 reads CSLETYLGYNEQFF. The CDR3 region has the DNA TGCAGCCTCGAGACTTACCTCGGGTACAATGAGCAGTTCTTC.

CDR3 bases: TGTGCCAGCAGCCAAAGTGGGGACATTCAGTACTTC. Its translation is CASSQSGDIQYF. The chain has TRBV6-6 and TRBJ2-4; D is ambiguous. The germline V and J ends were trimmed by 6 bases and 8 bases, with 11 bases remaining between them. CDR3 length equals 12 residues. The germline CDR1 and CDR2 sequences are MNHNY and SVGAGI (reference sequence).

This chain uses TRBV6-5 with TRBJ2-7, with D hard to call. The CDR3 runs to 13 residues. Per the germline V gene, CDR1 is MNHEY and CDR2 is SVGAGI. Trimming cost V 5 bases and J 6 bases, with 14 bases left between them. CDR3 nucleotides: TGTGCCAGCAGTGAACAAGGATATCGCGAGCAGTACTTC. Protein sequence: CASSEQGYREQYF.

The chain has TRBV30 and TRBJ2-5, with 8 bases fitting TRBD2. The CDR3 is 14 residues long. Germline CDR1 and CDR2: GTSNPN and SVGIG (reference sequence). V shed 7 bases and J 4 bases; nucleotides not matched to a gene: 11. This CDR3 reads CAYKNSGNRETQYF. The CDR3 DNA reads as TGTGCCTATAAAAATAGCGGGAACCGAGAGACCCAGTACTTC.

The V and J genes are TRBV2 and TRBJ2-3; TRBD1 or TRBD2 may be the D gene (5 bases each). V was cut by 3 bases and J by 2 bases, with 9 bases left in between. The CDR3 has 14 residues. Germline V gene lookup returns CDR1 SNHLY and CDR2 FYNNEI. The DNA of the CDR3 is TGTGCCAGCAGTGACGGGACGAACACAGATACGCAGTATTTT. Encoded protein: CASSDGTNTDTQYF. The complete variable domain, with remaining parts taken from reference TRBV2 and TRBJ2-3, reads EPEVTQTPSHQVTQMGQEVILRCVPISNHLYFYWYRQILGQKVEFLVSFYNNEISEKSEIFDDQFSVERPDGSNFTLKIRSTKLEDSAMYFCASSDGTNTDTQYFGPGTRLTVL.

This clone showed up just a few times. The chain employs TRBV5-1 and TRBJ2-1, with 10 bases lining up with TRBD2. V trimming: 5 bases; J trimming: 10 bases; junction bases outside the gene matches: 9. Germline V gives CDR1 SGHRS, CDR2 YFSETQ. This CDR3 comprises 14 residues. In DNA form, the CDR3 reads TGCGCCAGCAGTCCTCTAGCGGGAGAGGGGGAGCAGTTCTTC. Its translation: CASSPLAGEGEQFF.

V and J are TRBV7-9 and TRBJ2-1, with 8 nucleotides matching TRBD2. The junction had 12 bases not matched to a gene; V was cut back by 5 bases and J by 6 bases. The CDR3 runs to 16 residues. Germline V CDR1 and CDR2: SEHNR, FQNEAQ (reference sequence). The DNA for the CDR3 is TGTGCCAGCAGCCCCCCTCGGAGCGGGAGTAGCAATGAGCAGTTCTTC. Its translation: CASSPPRSGSSNEQFF.